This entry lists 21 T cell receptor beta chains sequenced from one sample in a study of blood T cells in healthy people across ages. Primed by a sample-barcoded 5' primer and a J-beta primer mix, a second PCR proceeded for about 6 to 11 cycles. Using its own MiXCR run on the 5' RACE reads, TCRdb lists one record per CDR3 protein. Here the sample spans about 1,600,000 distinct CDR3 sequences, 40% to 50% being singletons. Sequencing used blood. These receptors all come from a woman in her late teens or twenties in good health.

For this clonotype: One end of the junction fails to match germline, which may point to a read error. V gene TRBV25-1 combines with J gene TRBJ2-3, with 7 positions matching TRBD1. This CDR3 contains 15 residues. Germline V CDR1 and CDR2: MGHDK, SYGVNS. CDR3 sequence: CACSETTGDTDTQYF. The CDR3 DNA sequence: TGTGCCTGCAGTGAGACAACAGGGGACACAGATACGCAGTATTTT.

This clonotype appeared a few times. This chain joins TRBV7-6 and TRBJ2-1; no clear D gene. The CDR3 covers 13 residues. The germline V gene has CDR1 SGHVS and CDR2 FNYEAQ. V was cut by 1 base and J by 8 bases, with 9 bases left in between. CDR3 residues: CASSLEVRDEQFF. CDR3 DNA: TGTGCCAGCAGCTTAGAAGTTCGAGATGAGCAGTTCTTC.

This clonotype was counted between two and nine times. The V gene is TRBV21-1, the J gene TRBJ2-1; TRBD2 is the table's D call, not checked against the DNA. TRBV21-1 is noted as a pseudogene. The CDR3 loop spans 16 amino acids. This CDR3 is CASSSRTIISYNEQFF. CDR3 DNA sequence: TGTGCCAGCAGCTCCCGGACTATAATCTCCTACAATGAGCAGTTCTTC.

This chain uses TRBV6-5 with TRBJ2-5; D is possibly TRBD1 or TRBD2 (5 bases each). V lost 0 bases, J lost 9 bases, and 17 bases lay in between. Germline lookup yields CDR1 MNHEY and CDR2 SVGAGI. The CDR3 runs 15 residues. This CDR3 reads CASSYSRQGPWAQYF. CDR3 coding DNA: TGTGCCAGCAGTTACTCGAGGCAGGGACCGTGGGCCCAGTACTTC.

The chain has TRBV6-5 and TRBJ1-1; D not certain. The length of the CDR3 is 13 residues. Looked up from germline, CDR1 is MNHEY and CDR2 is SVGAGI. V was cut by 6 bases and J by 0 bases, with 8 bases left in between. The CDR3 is CASRIDMNTEAFF. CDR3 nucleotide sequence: TGTGCCAGCAGGATAGACATGAACACTGAAGCTTTCTTT.

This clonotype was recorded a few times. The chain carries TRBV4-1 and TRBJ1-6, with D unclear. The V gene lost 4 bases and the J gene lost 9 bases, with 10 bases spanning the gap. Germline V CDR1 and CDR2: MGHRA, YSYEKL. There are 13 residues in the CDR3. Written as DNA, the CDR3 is TGCGCCAGCAGCCGGATTTATCCTTCACCCCTCCACTTT. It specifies CASSRIYPSPLHF.

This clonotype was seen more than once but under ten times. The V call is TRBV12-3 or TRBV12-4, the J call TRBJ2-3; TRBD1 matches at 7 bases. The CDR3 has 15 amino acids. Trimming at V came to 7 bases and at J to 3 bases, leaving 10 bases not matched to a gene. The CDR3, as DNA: TGTGCCAGCACCGGCGACAGGGATGGGACAGATACGCAGTATTTT. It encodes CASTGDRDGTDTQYF.

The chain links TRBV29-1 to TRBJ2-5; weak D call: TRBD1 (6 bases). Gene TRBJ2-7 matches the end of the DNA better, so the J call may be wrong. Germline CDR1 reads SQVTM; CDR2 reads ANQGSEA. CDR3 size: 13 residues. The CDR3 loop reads CSVEEARGHEQYF. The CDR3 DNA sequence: TGCAGCGTTGAAGAGGCCAGGGGACACGAGCAGTACTTC.

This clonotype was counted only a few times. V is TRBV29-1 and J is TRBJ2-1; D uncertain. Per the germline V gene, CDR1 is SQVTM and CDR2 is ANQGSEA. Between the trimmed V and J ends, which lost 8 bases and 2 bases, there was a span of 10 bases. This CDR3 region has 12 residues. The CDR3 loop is CSFRPTYNEQFF. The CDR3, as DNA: TGCAGCTTCCGGCCCACCTACAATGAGCAGTTCTTC.

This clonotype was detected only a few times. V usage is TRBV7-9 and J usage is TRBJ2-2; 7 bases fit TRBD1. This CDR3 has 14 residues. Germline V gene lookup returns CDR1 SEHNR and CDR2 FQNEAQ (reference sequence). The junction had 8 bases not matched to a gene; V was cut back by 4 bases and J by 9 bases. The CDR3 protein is CASSSQGKDWELFF. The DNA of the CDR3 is TGTGCCAGCAGCTCACAGGGGAAGGACTGGGAGCTGTTTTTT.

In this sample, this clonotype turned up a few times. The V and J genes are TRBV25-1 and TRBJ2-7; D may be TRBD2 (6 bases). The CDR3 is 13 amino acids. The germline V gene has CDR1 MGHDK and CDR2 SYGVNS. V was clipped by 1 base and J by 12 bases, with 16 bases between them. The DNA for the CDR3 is TGTGCCAGCAGTGAATTCGACGGGGGACCCCCGTACTTC. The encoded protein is CASSEFDGGPPYF.

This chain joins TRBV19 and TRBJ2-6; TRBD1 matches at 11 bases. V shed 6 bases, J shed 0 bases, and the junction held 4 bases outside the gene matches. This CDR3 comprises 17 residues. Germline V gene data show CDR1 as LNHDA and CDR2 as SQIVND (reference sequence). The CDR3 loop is CASRSGTGGSGANVLTF. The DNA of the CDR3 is TGTGCCAGTAGGTCCGGGACAGGGGGCTCTGGGGCCAACGTCCTGACTTTC.

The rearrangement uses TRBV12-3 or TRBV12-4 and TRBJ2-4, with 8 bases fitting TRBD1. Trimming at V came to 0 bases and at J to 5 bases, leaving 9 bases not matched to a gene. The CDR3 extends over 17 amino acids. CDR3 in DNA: TGTGCCAGCAGTTTAGCCCCTATCGGGACAGGCCAAAACATTCAGTACTTC. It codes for CASSLAPIGTGQNIQYF.

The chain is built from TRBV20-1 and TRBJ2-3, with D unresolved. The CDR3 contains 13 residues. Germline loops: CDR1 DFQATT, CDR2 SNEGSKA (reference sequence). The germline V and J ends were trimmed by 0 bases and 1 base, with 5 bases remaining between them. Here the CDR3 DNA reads TGCAGTGCTAGAGATATTGGCACAGATACGCAGTATTTT. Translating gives CSARDIGTDTQYF.

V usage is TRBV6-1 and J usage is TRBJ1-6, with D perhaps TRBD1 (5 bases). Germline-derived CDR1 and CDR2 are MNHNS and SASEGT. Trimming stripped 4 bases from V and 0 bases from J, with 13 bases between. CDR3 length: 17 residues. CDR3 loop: CASSVGTSASYNSPLHF. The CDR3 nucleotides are TGTGCCAGCAGTGTGGGGACGTCGGCCTCCTATAATTCACCCCTCCACTTT.

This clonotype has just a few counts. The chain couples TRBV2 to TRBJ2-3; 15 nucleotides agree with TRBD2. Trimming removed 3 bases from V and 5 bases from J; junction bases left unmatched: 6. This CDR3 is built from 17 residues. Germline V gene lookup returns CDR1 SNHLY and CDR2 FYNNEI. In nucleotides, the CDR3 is TGTGCCAGCAGTGATGGCGGACTAGCGGGAGGGGGAGATACGCAGTATTTT. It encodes CASSDGGLAGGGDTQYF.

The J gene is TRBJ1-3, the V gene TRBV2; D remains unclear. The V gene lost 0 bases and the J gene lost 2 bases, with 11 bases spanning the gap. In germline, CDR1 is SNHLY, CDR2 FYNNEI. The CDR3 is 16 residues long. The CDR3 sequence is CASSEAHLGAGNTIYF. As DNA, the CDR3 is TGTGCCAGCAGTGAAGCGCATTTAGGCGCTGGAAACACCATATATTTT.

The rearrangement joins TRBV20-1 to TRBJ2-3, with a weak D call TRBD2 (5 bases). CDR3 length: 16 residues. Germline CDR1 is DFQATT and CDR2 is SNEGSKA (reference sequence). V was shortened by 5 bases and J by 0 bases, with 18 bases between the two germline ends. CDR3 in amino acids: CSAPYLRAASTDTQYF. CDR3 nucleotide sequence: TGCAGTGCTCCATACCTCCGAGCGGCGAGCACAGATACGCAGTATTTT.

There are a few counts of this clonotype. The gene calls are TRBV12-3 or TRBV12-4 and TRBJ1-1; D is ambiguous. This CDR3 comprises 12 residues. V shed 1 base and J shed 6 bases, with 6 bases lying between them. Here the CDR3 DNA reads TGTGCCAGCAGTTTAGTAGATCCTGAAGCTTTCTTT. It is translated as CASSLVDPEAFF.

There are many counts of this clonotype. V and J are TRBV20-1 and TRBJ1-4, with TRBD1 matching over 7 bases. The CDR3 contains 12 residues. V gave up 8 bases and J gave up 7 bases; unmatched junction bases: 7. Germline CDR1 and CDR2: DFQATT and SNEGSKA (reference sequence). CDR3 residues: CSTRGLSEKLFF. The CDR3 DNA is TGCAGTACCAGGGGGTTGAGTGAAAAACTGTTTTTT.

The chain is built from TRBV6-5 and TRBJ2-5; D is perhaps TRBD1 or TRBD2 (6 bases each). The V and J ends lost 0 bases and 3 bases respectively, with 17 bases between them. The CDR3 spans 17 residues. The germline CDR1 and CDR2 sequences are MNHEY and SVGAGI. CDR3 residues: CASSYSRGAYTKETQYF. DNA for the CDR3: TGTGCCAGCAGTTACTCGAGGGGGGCTTATACTAAAGAGACCCAGTACTTC.